The 13 T cell receptor beta chains given below trace back to one sample, sequenced in a study of CD8+ T cells in alopecia areata. cDNA serving as the sequencing template came from extracted, reverse transcribed RNA. Repertoires were generated with immunoSEQ multiplex PCR, while TCRdb's copy carries only in-frame clones and drops some. The repertoire holds over 95,000 clones, with more than 35% as singletons. The sample comprised CD4+ T cells sorted from blood. Receptor source: a human donor with alopecia areata.

This clone was picked up a small number of times. The V and J genes are TRBV29-1 and TRBJ2-7; 7 bases are shared with TRBD1. The junction had 14 bases not matched to a gene; V was cut back by 7 bases and J by 5 bases. The CDR3 runs to 14 residues. Germline-derived CDR1 and CDR2 are SQVTM and ANQGSEA. The CDR3 spells CSATVTGKSHEQYF. CDR3 sequence (DNA): TGCAGCGCCACCGTGACAGGGAAATCCCACGAGCAGTACTTC.

This rearrangement joins TRBV11-2 to TRBJ2-7; D unresolved. Per the germline V gene, CDR1 is SGHAT and CDR2 is FQNNGV. V was cut by 5 bases and J by 3 bases, with 11 bases left in between. There are 13 residues in the CDR3. The chain's CDR3 is CASSPQLSYEQYF. Written as DNA, the CDR3 is TGTGCCAGCAGCCCCCAATTAAGCTACGAGCAGTACTTC.

The V and J genes are TRBV30 and TRBJ2-3; maybe TRBD2 (6 bases). Trimming cost V 1 base and J 3 bases, with 8 bases left between them. Germline CDR1 GTSNPN, CDR2 SVGIG (reference sequence). The CDR3 length is 13 residues. The CDR3 spells CAWSAGVTDTQYF. The CDR3, as DNA: TGTGCCTGGAGTGCGGGGGTGACAGATACGCAGTATTTT.

In its sample, this clone was seen a few times. V and J are TRBV7-9 and TRBJ1-5; no definite D call. The ends were cut back, 2 bases at V and 3 bases at J, with 17 bases in the middle. The CDR3 consists of 17 residues. CDR1 and CDR2 from the germline V gene are SEHNR and FQNEAQ (reference sequence). Here the CDR3 DNA reads TGTGCCAGCAGCTTATATCCAACTCCTGGTCACAATCAGCCCCAGCATTTT. Its protein is CASSLYPTPGHNQPQHF.

This clone occurred a few times. A much more abundant neighbour one base away suggests this may be a read error. The rearrangement uses TRBV4-2 and TRBJ2-2, with 7 bases that match TRBD2. The CDR3 spans 16 residues. V lost 1 base and J lost 2; bases outside the gene matches: 4. Per germline, CDR1 LGHNA and CDR2 YNFKEQ. The CDR3 region has the DNA TGTGCCAGCAGCCAAGCTAGCGGAGCTAACACCGGGGAGCTGTTTTTT. Its translation: CASSQASGANTGELFF.

The chain uses TRBV6-6 and TRBJ2-3; 9 bases map to TRBD2. The CDR3 loop spans 16 amino acids. Germline V gene sequence: CDR1 MNHNY, CDR2 SVGAGI (reference sequence). J lost 0 bases, V lost 5 bases, and 6 bases had no gene match. The CDR3 sequence: CASSTALAGSTDTQYF. DNA of the CDR3: TGTGCCAGCAGTACAGCTCTAGCGGGAAGCACAGATACGCAGTATTTT.

The chain carries TRBV29-1 and TRBJ1-1, with D uncertain. CDR3 length: 13 amino acids. The V gene lost 4 bases and the J gene lost 2 bases, with 11 bases spanning the gap. Germline loops: CDR1 SQVTM, CDR2 ANQGSEA. CDR3 region: CSVVQVRNTEAFF. The CDR3 nucleotides read TGCAGCGTTGTTCAGGTGCGAAACACTGAAGCTTTCTTT.

The rearrangement joins TRBV28 to TRBJ2-5; D unclear. V lost 1 base, J lost 1 base, and 10 bases lay in between. CDR1 is MDHEN and CDR2 is SYDVKM in the germline V gene. The CDR3 runs to 15 residues. The CDR3 protein is CASSLLGESQETQYF. The CDR3 bases are TGTGCCAGCAGTTTATTGGGCGAGTCCCAAGAGACCCAGTACTTC.

The chain couples TRBV6-6 to TRBJ1-6; D gene ambiguous. CDR3 length equals 15 residues. The germline CDR1 and CDR2 sequences are MNHNY and SVGAGI (reference sequence). V lost 2 bases and J 6 bases, leaving 11 bases between the germline ends. The CDR3 loop is CASSYGEYLNSPLHF. CDR3 bases: TGTGCCAGCAGTTACGGAGAGTACCTTAATTCACCCCTCCACTTT.

The chain joins TRBV4-1 to TRBJ2-7; D is perhaps TRBD2 (6 bases). The V end was cut by 8 bases, the J end by 6 bases, with 17 bases between. This CDR3 has 13 residues. Germline CDR1 MGHRA, CDR2 YSYEKL. CDR3 nucleotides: TGCGCCAGCTCCCGGGGGATCCGAGGCGAGCAGTACTTC. Protein product: CASSRGIRGEQYF.

This chain links TRBV2 with TRBJ1-1; D not resolved. Looked up from germline, CDR1 is SNHLY and CDR2 is FYNNEI. Trimming cost V 7 bases and J 3 bases, with 6 bases left between them. This CDR3 has 11 amino acids. The CDR3 spells CASKGHTEAFF. The CDR3 coding sequence is TGTGCCAGCAAAGGACACACTGAAGCTTTCTTT.

This clone was found a few times. The chain is built from TRBV15 and TRBJ2-4; 7 nucleotides match TRBD1. Per the germline V gene, CDR1 is LNHNV and CDR2 is YYDKDF (reference sequence). The CDR3 is 16 residues long. V dropped 3 bases and J dropped 0; count of bases not matched to a gene: 5. DNA for the CDR3: TGTGCCACCAGCAGGCAGACAGGGCTAGCCAAAAACATTCAGTACTTC. Amino acid sequence: CATSRQTGLAKNIQYF.

This clone was counted only a few times. V and J are TRBV28 and TRBJ2-6; D is unclear. This CDR3 comprises 15 residues. Germline assignment: CDR1 MDHEN and CDR2 SYDVKM. V lost 5 bases, J lost 4 bases, and 12 bases lay in between. The CDR3 spells CASSPRTPGANVLTF. CDR3 coding DNA: TGTGCCAGCAGTCCCCGCACACCCGGGGCCAACGTCCTGACTTTC.